The sequence of this TCR beta chain was determined in a study of vaccination effects on CD4 cells after COVID-19. The method was immunoSEQ multiplex PCR; TCRdb's version includes in-frame clones alone and lacks a portion of them. The sample contains 25,000 to 30,000 clones, 65% to 90% of which appear only once. Peptide-pool stimulation followed by sequencing identified expanded antigen-specific CD4+ clonotypes in the ViraFEST assay. When 10 to 11 days of culture had elapsed, CD4+ T cells were isolated. Each participant was administered two doses of either the BNT162b2 or the mRNA-1273 vaccine. Absence of prior SARS-CoV-2 infection characterized the vaccine recipients, who showed negative nucleocapsid antibodies. In the cultures, half the medium was exchanged for IL-2 medium on days 3 and 7. Study observations and caveats: Healthy vaccine recipients' vaccine-induced clones were almost all SARS-CoV-2 mono-reactive.

Worth noting for this clone: What it recognizes is unknown.

This TCR came from a human donor who received a COVID-19 vaccine. Some clones in this sample may be carry-over from other donors' samples. Sequenced here: CD4+ T cells from PBMCs cultured with SARS-CoV-2 spike peptides, sampled after COVID-19 vaccination.

The CDR3 is CSASRQALYNEQFF. The CDR3 bases are TGCAGTGCTAGTCGGCAGGCCCTTTACAATGAGCAGTTCTTC. The chain is built from TRBV20-1 and TRBJ2-1; D not resolved. CDR3 length equals 14 residues. CDR1 DFQATT and CDR2 SNEGSKA come from the germline V gene (reference sequence). Trimming pared 3 bases from V and 4 bases from J, leaving 13 bases between.